Each of the 12 T cell receptor beta chains below was sequenced from the same sample in a study of T cells in Graves' hyperthyroidism and ophthalmopathy. Amplified TCR beta CDR3 regions derived from RNA transcripts. First-round RT-PCR with HTBI primers amplified the TCR CDR3 region. One entry per CDR3 protein, called by TCRdb with MiXCR from the multiplex PCR reads. The repertoire consists of hundreds of thousands of distinct CDR3 sequences, with approximately 17% occurring once and the leading ten covering approximately 16%. The sequenced material came from blood. These receptors originate from a woman between 18 and 29 years old with Graves' ophthalmopathy.

The chain links TRBV29-1 to TRBJ1-1; D ambiguous. Germline CDR1 is SQVTM and CDR2 is ANQGSEA. This CDR3 is built from 11 residues. The germline V and J ends were trimmed by 6 bases and 7 bases, with 12 bases remaining between them. The CDR3 protein is CSVPWGGEAFF. CDR3 DNA: TGCAGCGTCCCATGGGGAGGTGAAGCTTTCTTT.

This clonotype was seen many times. The genes are TRBV2 and TRBJ1-4; D is possibly TRBD1 (5 bases). V gave up 7 bases and J gave up 1 base, with 10 bases separating them. CDR1 and CDR2 (germline): SNHLY, FYNNEI. CDR3 size: 14 residues. The CDR3 protein is CASMAGQTNEKLFF. CDR3 DNA sequence: TGTGCCAGCATGGCGGGGCAAACTAATGAAAAACTGTTTTTT.

This clonotype has ten or more counts. This chain uses TRBV29-1 with TRBJ1-2; 8 nucleotides align to TRBD1. CDR3 size: 13 residues. Germline values: CDR1 SQVTM, CDR2 ANQGSEA. For the CDR3, the DNA is TGCAGTGCCGCCCGGGACAGGAGCTATGGCTACACCTTC. Amino acids: CSAARDRSYGYTF.

There are a few counts of this clonotype. This chain links TRBV15 with TRBJ1-6, with TRBD1 matching 8 bases. Unmatched junction bases numbered 3, after V lost 3 bases and J lost 2 bases. The germline gives CDR1 LNHNV, CDR2 YYDKDF (reference sequence). CDR3 size: 16 residues. The CDR3 sequence is CATSSGTGAYNSPLHF. CDR3 nucleotides: TGTGCCACCAGCAGTGGGACAGGCGCCTATAATTCACCCCTCCACTTT. The full variable domain, rest sourced from reference TRBV15 and TRBJ1-6, is DAMVIQNPRYQVTQFGKPVTLSCSQTLNHNVMYWYQQKSSQAPKLLFHYYDKDFNNEADTPDNFQSRRPNTSFCFLDIRSPGLGDTAMYLCATSSGTGAYNSPLHFGNGTRLTVT.

This clonotype showed up just once. A much larger clone sits a single nucleotide away, making a read error possible. CDR3 region: CASSPGEARDTQYF. CDR3 nucleotide sequence: TGTGCCAGCAGCCCAGGGGAGGCCAGGGATACGCAGTATTTT. The chain uses TRBV7-3 and TRBJ2-3, with D perhaps being TRBD1 or TRBD2 (6 bases each). Germline loops: CDR1 SGHTA, CDR2 FQGTGA. The CDR3 is made up of 14 amino acids. Trimming removed 5 bases from V and 6 bases from J, with 15 bases in between. The full variable domain, completed using reference TRBV7-3 and TRBJ2-3, is GAGVSQTPSNKVTEKGKYVELRCDPISGHTALYWYRQSLGQGPEFLIYFQGTGAADDSGLPNDRFFAVRPEGSVSTLKIQRTERGDSAVYLCASSPGEARDTQYFGPGTRLTVL.

The chain employs TRBV6-2 or TRBV6-3 and TRBJ2-3; D not resolved. With 8 bases removed from V and 3 bases from J, the gap between germline ends came to 24 bases. This CDR3 contains 17 residues. Germline V gene data show CDR1 as MNHEY and CDR2 as SVGEGT. The chain's CDR3 is CASRLRSHSAGTDTQYF. CDR3 coding DNA: TGTGCCAGCCGTTTAAGATCGCATTCCGCTGGGACAGATACGCAGTATTTT.

This clonotype was counted ten times or more. V gene TRBV28 combines with J gene TRBJ1-3; D remains ambiguous. This CDR3 spans 17 amino acids. Germline loops: CDR1 MDHEN, CDR2 SYDVKM. The V and J ends lost 3 bases and 0 bases respectively, with 15 bases between them. The CDR3 sequence is CASSFYLPILSGNTIYF. In nucleotides, the CDR3 is TGTGCCAGCAGTTTCTATCTACCCATTCTCTCTGGAAACACCATATATTTT.

This clonotype occurred many times. J is TRBJ1-4 and V is TRBV30; D may be TRBD1 (6 bases). From germline, CDR1 is GTSNPN and CDR2 SVGIG (reference sequence). The CDR3 covers 14 residues. Trimming stripped 5 bases from V and 8 bases from J, with 18 bases between. For the CDR3, the DNA is TGTGCCTGGGGAACTGGGGGGGCGAGGGAAAAACTGTTTTTT. Translated: CAWGTGGAREKLFF.

This clonotype was seen only a few times. At one of its ends the junction is not consistent with the germline gene, which may arise from a read error. The chain couples TRBV10-3 to TRBJ2-1, with 8 bases identical to TRBD1. The CDR3 totals 17 residues. The germline CDR1 and CDR2 sequences are ENHRY and SYGVKD. The CDR3 DNA is TGTGCCATCAGTCCCTATAGACAGGGGAGCTCCTACAATGAGCAGCTCTTC. Its translation: CAISPYRQGSSYNEQLF.

CDR3 coding DNA: TGCGCCAGCAGCCAAGAGCGACTGGGCTCCTACAATGAGCAGTTCTTC. Translated, it gives CASSQERLGSYNEQFF. The chain uses TRBV4-3 and TRBJ2-1, with unresolved D. The CDR3 runs to 16 residues. V was pared by 0 bases and J by 0 bases, with 9 bases between. The germline V gene has CDR1 LGHNA and CDR2 YSLEER.

This clonotype showed up many times. The chain links TRBV3-1 to TRBJ1-2, with D hard to call. V was trimmed by 0 bases and J by 4 bases, leaving 12 bases between them. Germline CDR1 reads LGHDT; CDR2 reads YNNKEL (reference sequence). There are 15 residues in the CDR3. CDR3 in amino acids: CASSQDFRTVYGYTF. The CDR3 nucleotides read TGTGCCAGCAGCCAAGATTTCCGGACGGTCTATGGCTACACCTTC.

A few counts support this clonotype. The chain combines TRBV7-2 with TRBJ2-7, with D possibly TRBD2 on 5 matching bases. The CDR3 runs 15 residues. V lost 5 bases to trimming and J lost 4 bases, with 18 bases between them. Germline V gives CDR1 SGHTA, CDR2 FQGNSA. The CDR3 sequence is CASSLYRSGVYEQYF. DNA for the CDR3: TGTGCCAGCAGCCTCTACCGGTCCGGGGTATACGAGCAGTACTTC.